The 17 T cell receptor beta chains given below trace back to one sample, sequenced in a study of blood T cell repertoires in COVID-19. Measured with immunoSEQ multiplex PCR; TCRdb has only the in-frame clones, and not every one. The table shows approximately 170,000 clones, with more than 65% occurring only once. Sequencing used peripheral blood. The source is an older man with active or convalescent COVID-19.

The rearrangement uses TRBV7-6 and TRBJ2-2, with 7 bases matching TRBD1. This CDR3 is 16 amino acids long. Germline lookup yields CDR1 SGHVS and CDR2 FNYEAQ. J was trimmed by 1 base and V by 5 bases; bases with no gene match: 7. This CDR3 reads CASSLQTGLNTGELFF. In DNA, the CDR3 is TGTGCCAGCAGCCTCCAGACAGGGTTGAACACCGGGGAGCTGTTTTTT.

This clone appeared once. V is TRBV24-1 and J is TRBJ2-2; the match to TRBD2 covers 11 bases. The germline V gene encodes CDR1 KGHDR and CDR2 SFDVKD. J was trimmed by 4 bases and V by 6 bases; bases with no gene match: 3. The CDR3 consists of 15 residues. The CDR3 region is CATSPSGGITGELFF. CDR3 DNA sequence: TGTGCCACCAGTCCTAGCGGGGGGATCACCGGGGAGCTGTTTTTT.

The V and J genes are TRBV18 and TRBJ1-4; the D gene is possibly TRBD1 (6 bases). Germline CDR1 and CDR2: KGHSH and LQKENI. The CDR3 sequence is 14 residues long. Trimming removed 3 bases at V and 7 bases at J, with 12 bases between. The CDR3 region has the DNA TGTGCCAGCTCACCCTCAGGGGTTGGTGAAAAACTGTTTTTT. It encodes CASSPSGVGEKLFF.

The genes are TRBV5-4 and TRBJ2-1, with 10 positions matching TRBD2. J lost 7 bases, V lost 4 bases, and 11 bases had no gene match. This CDR3 contains 16 residues. The germline V gene encodes CDR1 SGHNT and CDR2 YYREEE (reference sequence). The CDR3 coding sequence is TGTGCCAGCAGCCCCCAAGCGGGAGGGATAGAAAATGAGCAGTTCTTC. It encodes CASSPQAGGIENEQFF.

The chain couples TRBV27 to TRBJ1-1; D may be TRBD1 (6 bases). CDR3 size: 17 residues. V was clipped by 5 bases and J by 0 bases, with 19 bases between them. Germline values: CDR1 MNHEY, CDR2 SMNVEV (reference sequence). The CDR3 region is CASSTGPGTFMNTEAFF. The CDR3 DNA reads TGTGCCAGCAGTACAGGTCCCGGGACATTCATGAACACTGAAGCTTTCTTT.

The chain carries TRBV20-1 and TRBJ1-1; tentatively, D is TRBD1 (6 bases). CDR3 length equals 13 residues. The germline gives CDR1 DFQATT, CDR2 SNEGSKA (reference sequence). Trimming removed 3 bases at V and 0 bases at J, with 8 bases between. CDR3 sequence (DNA): TGCAGTGCTAGTGGGACACTGAACACTGAAGCTTTCTTT. Protein sequence: CSASGTLNTEAFF.

Worth noting for this clone: Compared with germline, one end of the junction differs, possibly owing to a read error. This rearrangement joins TRBV7-7 to TRBJ2-5; maybe TRBD2 (7 bases). The CDR3 totals 15 residues. From germline, CDR1 is SSHAT and CDR2 FNYEAQ (reference sequence). The CDR3 sequence is CASSTGGGAAETQYF. CDR3 in DNA: TGTGCTAGCAGCACAGGAGGGGGGGCTGCGGAGACCCAGTACTTC.

This clone is a singleton in its sample. The rearrangement links TRBV18 to TRBJ1-1, with TRBD1 identical over 11 bases. Germline assignment: CDR1 KGHSH and CDR2 LQKENI. The V gene end was trimmed by 2 bases and the J gene end by 3 bases; junction bases not matched to a gene: 2. The CDR3 contains 15 residues. CDR3 DNA sequence: TGTGCCAGCTCACCAGGGACAGGGGGGGACACTGAAGCTTTCTTT. It specifies CASSPGTGGDTEAFF.

The chain employs TRBV7-9 and TRBJ2-2; 9 positions match TRBD1. Germline V lookup: CDR1 SEHNR, CDR2 FQNEAQ (reference sequence). V was pared by 1 base and J by 3 bases, with 3 bases of the junction left unmatched. CDR3 size: 16 residues. In nucleotides, the CDR3 is TGTGCCAGCAGCTTAGTGTGGACAGGGGACACCGGGGAGCTGTTTTTT. Protein: CASSLVWTGDTGELFF.

The rearrangement links TRBV7-7 to TRBJ1-4, with D possibly matching TRBD1 (5 bases). Germline assignment: CDR1 SSHAT and CDR2 FNYEAQ (reference sequence). The CDR3 length is 16 residues. V dropped 5 bases and J dropped 4 bases, with 17 bases sitting between them. Here the CDR3 DNA reads TGTGCCAGCAGCCCGGGAGGGGCTAGGGTTAATGAAAAACTGTTTTTT. Protein product: CASSPGGARVNEKLFF.

This clone was found a few times. The chain couples TRBV7-2 to TRBJ1-5; maybe TRBD1 (5 bases). This CDR3 comprises 15 residues. Trimming took 4 bases from V and 2 from J, leaving 12 bases between them. Germline values: CDR1 SGHTA, CDR2 FQGNSA. In DNA, the CDR3 is TGTGCCAGCAGCTCAGGGAGGACCGGCAATCAGCCCCAGCATTTT. Its protein product is CASSSGRTGNQPQHF.

The chain links TRBV25-1 to TRBJ1-1; the D is unclear. Between the trimmed V and J ends, which lost 8 bases and 0 bases, there was a span of 10 bases. CDR1 is MGHDK, CDR2 SYGVNS, per germline. The CDR3 spans 13 residues. The DNA of the CDR3 is TGTGCCAGCGCTCAGCGACTGAACACTGAAGCTTTCTTT. Translating it yields CASAQRLNTEAFF.

J is TRBJ1-2 and V is TRBV30; D might be TRBD1 (5 bases). Trimming took off 0 bases at V and 2 bases at J, with 10 bases between the two ends. CDR3 length: 14 residues. Germline CDR1 reads GTSNPN; CDR2 reads SVGIG (reference sequence). As DNA, the CDR3 is TGTGCCTGGAGTGTACGGGAGGGGAACTATGGCTACACCTTC. This sequence encodes CAWSVREGNYGYTF. Full variable domain (rest looked up from reference TRBV30 and TRBJ1-2): SQTIHQWPATLVQPVGSPLSLECTVEGTSNPNLYWYRQAAGRGLQLLFYSVGIGQISSEVPQNLSASRPQDRQFILSSKKLLLSDSGFYLCAWSVREGNYGYTFGSGTRLTVV.

The chain has TRBV24-1 and TRBJ2-3; no definite D call. The length of the CDR3 is 14 residues. V lost 3 bases, J lost 0 bases, and 6 bases lay in between. Germline V CDR1 and CDR2: KGHDR, SFDVKD. CDR3 protein: CATSDQMSTDTQYF. The CDR3 nucleotides read TGTGCCACCAGTGATCAGATGAGCACAGATACGCAGTATTTT.

J is TRBJ1-2 and V is TRBV6-5; 9 bases are a match to TRBD1. The germline V gene encodes CDR1 MNHEY and CDR2 SVGAGI. V lost 6 bases to trimming and J lost 2 bases; unmatched junction nucleotides: 4. CDR3 length equals 14 residues. The CDR3: CASRPGQGNYGYTF. Written as DNA, the CDR3 is TGTGCCAGCAGACCGGGACAGGGAAACTATGGCTACACCTTC.

The chain employs TRBV28 and TRBJ2-7; D ambiguous. V was shortened by 7 bases and J by 2 bases, with 15 bases between the two germline ends. The germline V gene encodes CDR1 MDHEN and CDR2 SYDVKM. This CDR3 has 14 amino acids. CDR3 amino acids: CASTSRPGTYEQYF. The DNA for the CDR3 is TGTGCCAGCACCTCAAGGCCAGGTACCTACGAGCAGTACTTC.

The gene calls are TRBV19 and TRBJ2-2; 12 bases match TRBD2. V lost 5 bases to trimming and J lost 5 bases; unmatched junction nucleotides: 6. The CDR3 is 16 amino acids. CDR1 and CDR2 (germline): LNHDA, SQIVND (reference sequence). The CDR3 nucleotides read TGTGCCAGTAGTCCCCAAGGACTAGCGGGGACCGGGGAGCTGTTTTTT. Translated: CASSPQGLAGTGELFF.